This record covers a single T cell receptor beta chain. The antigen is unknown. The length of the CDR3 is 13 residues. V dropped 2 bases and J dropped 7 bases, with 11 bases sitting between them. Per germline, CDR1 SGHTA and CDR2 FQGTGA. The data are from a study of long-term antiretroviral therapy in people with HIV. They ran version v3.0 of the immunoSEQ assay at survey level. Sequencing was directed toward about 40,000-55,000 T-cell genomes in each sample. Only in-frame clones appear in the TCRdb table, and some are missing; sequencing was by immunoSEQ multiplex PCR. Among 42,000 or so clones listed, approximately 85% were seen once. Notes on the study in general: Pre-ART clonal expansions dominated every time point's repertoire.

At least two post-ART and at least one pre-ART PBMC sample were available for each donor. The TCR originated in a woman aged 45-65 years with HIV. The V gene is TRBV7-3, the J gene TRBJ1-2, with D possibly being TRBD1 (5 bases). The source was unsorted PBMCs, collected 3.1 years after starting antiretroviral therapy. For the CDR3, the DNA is TGTGCCAGCAGCTTACTCGGGACTTCTGGCTACACCTTC. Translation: CASSLLGTSGYTF. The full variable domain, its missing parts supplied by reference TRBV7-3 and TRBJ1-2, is GAGVSQTPSNKVTEKGKYVELRCDPISGHTALYWYRQSLGQGPEFLIYFQGTGAADDSGLPNDRFFAVRPEGSVSTLKIQRTERGDSAVYLCASSLLGTSGYTFGSGTRLTVV.